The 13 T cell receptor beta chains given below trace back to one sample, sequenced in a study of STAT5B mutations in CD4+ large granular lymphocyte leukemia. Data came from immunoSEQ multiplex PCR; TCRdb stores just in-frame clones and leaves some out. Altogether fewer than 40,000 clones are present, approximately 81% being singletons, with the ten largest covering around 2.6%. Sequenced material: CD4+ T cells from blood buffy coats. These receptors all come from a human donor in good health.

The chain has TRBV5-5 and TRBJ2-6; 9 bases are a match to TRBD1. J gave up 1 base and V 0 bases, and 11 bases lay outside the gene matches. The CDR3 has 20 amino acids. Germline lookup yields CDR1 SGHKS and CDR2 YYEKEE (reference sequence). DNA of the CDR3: TGTGCCAGCAGCTTGGAGGGGGTACAGGGGGCCCATTCTGGGGCCAACGTCCTGACTTTC. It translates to CASSLEGVQGAHSGANVLTF.

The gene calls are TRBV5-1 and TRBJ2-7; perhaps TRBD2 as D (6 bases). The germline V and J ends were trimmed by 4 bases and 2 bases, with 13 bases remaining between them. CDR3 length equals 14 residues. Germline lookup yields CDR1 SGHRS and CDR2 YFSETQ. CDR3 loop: CASSPEAGPYEQYF. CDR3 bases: TGCGCCAGCAGCCCGGAAGCGGGCCCCTACGAGCAGTACTTC.

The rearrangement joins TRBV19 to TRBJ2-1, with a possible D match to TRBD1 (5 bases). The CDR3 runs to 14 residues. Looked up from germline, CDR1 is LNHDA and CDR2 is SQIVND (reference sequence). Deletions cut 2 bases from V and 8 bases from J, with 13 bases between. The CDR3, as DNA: TGTGCCAGTAGTATAAGGGCAGACAGTGATGAGCAGTTCTTC. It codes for CASSIRADSDEQFF.

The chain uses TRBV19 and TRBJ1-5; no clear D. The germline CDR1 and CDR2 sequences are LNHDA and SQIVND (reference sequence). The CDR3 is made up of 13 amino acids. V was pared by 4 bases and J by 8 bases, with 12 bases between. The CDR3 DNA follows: TGTGCCAGTAGTACCCCTGACGAGGAGCCCCAGCATTTT. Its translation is CASSTPDEEPQHF.

Here the CDR3 DNA reads TGCGCCAGCAGCTATAGACAGGGGCCCACAGATACGCAGTATTTT. Protein sequence: CASSYRQGPTDTQYF. The rearrangement links TRBV5-1 to TRBJ2-3; 8 bases agree with TRBD1. Germline V gene data show CDR1 as SGHRS and CDR2 as YFSETQ. After removal of 3 bases from V and 2 bases from J, the junction contained 5 bases not matched to a gene. CDR3 size: 15 residues.

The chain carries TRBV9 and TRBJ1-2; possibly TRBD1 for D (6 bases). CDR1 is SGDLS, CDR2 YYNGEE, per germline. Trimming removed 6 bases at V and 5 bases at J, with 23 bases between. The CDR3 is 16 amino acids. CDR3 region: CASTLQGTPQLYGYTF. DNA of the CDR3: TGTGCCAGCACCCTGCAGGGGACACCTCAACTATATGGCTACACCTTC. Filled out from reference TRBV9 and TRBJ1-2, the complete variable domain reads DSGVTQTPKHLITATGQRVTLRCSPRSGDLSVYWYQQSLDQGLQFLIQYYNGEERAKGNILERFSAQQFPDLHSELNLSSLELGDSALYFCASTLQGTPQLYGYTFGSGTRLTVV.

The CDR3 nucleotides read TGTGCCAGCAGGGGGACAGGTTGGGAACAGCCCCAGCATTTT. Translating gives CASRGTGWEQPQHF. J is TRBJ1-5 and V is TRBV6-6; the match to TRBD1 covers 8 bases. The CDR3 length is 14 residues. CDR1 is MNHNY and CDR2 is SVGAGI in the germline V gene (reference sequence). V lost 6 bases to trimming and J lost 7 bases; unmatched junction nucleotides: 8.

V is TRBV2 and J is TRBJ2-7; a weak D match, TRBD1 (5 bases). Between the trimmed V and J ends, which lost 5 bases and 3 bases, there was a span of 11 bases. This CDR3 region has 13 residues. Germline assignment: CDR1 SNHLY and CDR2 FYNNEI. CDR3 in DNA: TGTGCCAGCAGTCTTCAGGGCGACTACGAGCAGTACTTC. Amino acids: CASSLQGDYEQYF.

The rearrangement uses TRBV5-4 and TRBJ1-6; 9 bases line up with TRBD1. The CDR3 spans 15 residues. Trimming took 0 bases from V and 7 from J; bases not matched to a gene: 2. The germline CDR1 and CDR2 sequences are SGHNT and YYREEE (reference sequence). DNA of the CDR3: TGTGCCAGCAGCTTGGAAGGACAGGGGAATTCACCCCTCCACTTT. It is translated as CASSLEGQGNSPLHF.

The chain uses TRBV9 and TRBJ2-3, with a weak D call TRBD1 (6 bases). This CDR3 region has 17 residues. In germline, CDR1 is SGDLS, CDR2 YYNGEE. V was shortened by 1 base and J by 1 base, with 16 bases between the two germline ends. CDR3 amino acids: CASSVRDNPGGTDTQYF. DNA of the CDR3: TGTGCCAGCAGCGTACGGGACAACCCAGGGGGCACAGATACGCAGTATTTT.

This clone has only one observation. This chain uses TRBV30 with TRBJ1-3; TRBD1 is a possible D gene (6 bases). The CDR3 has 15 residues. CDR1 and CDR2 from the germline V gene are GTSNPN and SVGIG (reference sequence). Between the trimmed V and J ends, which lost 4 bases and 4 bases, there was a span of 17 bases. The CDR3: CAWTVGGARGNTIYF. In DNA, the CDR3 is TGTGCCTGGACAGTCGGGGGCGCGAGGGGAAACACCATATATTTT.

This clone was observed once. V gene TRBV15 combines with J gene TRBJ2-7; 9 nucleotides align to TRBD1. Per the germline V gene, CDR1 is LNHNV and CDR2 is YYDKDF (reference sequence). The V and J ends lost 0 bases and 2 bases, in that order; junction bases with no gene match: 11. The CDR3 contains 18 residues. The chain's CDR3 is CATSRETGQGLTTYEQYF. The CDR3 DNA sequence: TGTGCCACCAGCAGAGAAACGGGACAGGGTCTCACCACCTACGAGCAGTACTTC.

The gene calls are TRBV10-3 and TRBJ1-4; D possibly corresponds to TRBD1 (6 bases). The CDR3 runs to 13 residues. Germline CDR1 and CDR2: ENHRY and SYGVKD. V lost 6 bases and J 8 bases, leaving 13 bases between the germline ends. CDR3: CAIRPPGQEKLFF. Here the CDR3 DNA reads TGTGCCATCAGACCCCCGGGACAAGAAAAACTGTTTTTT.